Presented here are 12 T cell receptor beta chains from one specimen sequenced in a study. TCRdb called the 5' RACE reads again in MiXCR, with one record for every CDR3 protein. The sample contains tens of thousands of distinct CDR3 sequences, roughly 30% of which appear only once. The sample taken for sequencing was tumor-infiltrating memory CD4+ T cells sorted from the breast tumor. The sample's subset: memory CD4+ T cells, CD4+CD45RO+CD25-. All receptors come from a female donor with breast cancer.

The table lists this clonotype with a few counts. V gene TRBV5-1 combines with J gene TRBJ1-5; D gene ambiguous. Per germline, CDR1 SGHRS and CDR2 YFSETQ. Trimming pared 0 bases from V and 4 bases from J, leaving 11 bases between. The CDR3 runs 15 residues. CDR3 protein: CASSLDGHPNQPQHF. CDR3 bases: TGCGCCAGCAGCTTGGACGGTCATCCTAATCAGCCCCAGCATTTT.

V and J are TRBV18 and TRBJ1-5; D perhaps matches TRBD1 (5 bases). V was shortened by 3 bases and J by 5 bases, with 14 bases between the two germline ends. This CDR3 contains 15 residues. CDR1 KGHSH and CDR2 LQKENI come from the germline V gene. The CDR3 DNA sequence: TGTGCCAGCTCACCTGGGGACCCCAGGGATCAGCCCCAGCATTTT. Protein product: CASSPGDPRDQPQHF.

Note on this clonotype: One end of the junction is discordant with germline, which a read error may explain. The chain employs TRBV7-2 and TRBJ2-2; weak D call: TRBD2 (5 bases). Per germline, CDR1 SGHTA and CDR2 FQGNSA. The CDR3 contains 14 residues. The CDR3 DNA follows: TGTGCCAGCAGCTCTACAATGAACACCGGGGAGCTGTTCTTT. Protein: CASSSTMNTGELFF. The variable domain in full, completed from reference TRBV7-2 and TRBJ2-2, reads GAGVSQSPSNKVTEKGKDVELRCDPISGHTALYWYRQSLGQGLEFLIYFQGNSAPDKSGLPSDRFSAERTGGSVSTLTIQRTQQEDSAVYLCASSSTMNTGELFFGEGSRLTVL.

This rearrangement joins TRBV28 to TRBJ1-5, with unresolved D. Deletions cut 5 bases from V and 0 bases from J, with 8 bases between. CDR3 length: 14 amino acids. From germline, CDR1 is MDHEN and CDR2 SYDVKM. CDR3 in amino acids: CASSQTLSNQPQHF. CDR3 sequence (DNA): TGTGCCAGCAGTCAAACACTTAGCAATCAGCCCCAGCATTTT.

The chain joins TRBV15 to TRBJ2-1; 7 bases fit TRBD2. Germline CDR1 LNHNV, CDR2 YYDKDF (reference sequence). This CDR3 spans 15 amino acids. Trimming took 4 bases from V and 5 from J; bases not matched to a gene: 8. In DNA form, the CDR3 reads TGTGCCACCAGCACGGGAGCTAGCGGAGACAATGAGCAGTTCTTC. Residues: CATSTGASGDNEQFF.

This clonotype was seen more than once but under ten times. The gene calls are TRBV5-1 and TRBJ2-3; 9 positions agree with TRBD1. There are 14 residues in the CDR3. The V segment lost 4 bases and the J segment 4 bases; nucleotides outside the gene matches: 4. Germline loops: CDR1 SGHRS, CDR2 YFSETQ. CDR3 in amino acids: CASSVGQGSDTQYF. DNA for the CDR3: TGCGCCAGCAGCGTAGGACAGGGGTCAGATACGCAGTATTTT.

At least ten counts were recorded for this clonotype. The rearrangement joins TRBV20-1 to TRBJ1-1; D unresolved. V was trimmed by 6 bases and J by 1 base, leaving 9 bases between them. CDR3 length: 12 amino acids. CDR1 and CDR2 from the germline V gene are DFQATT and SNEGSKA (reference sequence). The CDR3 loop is CSASVRNTEAFF. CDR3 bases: TGCAGTGCATCCGTCCGGAACACTGAAGCTTTCTTT.

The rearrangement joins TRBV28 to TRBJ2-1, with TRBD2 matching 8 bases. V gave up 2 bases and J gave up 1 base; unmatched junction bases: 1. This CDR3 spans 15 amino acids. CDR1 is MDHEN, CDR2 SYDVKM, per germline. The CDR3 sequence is CASSLPSGSYNEQFF. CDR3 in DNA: TGTGCCAGCAGTTTACCTAGCGGGTCCTACAATGAGCAGTTCTTC.

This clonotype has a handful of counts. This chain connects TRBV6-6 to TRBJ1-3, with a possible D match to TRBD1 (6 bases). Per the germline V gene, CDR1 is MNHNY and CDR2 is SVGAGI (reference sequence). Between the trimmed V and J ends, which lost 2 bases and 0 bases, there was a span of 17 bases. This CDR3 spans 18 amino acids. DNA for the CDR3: TGTGCCAGCAGTTACCCCGATGGACAGTCGTTCTCTGGAAACACCATATATTTT. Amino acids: CASSYPDGQSFSGNTIYF.

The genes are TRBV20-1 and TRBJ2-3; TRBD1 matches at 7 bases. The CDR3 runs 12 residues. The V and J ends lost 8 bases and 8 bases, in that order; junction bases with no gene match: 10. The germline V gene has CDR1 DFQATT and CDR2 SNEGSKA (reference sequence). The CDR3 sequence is CSTGQVQGTQYF. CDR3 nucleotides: TGCAGTACCGGACAGGTGCAGGGTACGCAGTATTTT.

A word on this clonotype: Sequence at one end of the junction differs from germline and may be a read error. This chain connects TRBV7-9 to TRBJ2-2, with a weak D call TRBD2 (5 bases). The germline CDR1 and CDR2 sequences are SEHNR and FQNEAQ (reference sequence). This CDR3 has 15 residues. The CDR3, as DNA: TGTGCCAGCAGCTTAGAGGCTGTCAACACCGGGGAGCCGTTTTTT. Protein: CASSLEAVNTGEPFF. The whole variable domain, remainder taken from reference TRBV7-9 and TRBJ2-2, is DTGVSQNPRHKITKRGQNVTFRCDPISEHNRLYWYRQTLGQGPEFLTYFQNEAQLEKSRLLSDRFSAERPKGSFSTLEIQRTEQGDSAMYLCASSLEAVNTGEPFFGEGSRLTVL.

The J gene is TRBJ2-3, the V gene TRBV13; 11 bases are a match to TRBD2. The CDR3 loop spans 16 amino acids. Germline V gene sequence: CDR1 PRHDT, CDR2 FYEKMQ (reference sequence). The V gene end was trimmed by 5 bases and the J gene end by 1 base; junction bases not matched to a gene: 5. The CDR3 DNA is TGTGCCAGCAGCCTGGGACTAGCGGAGCGCACAGATACGCAGTATTTT. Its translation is CASSLGLAERTDTQYF.